This T cell receptor (beta chain) originates from a study of PD-L1 blockade in urothelial cancer. Assay: immunoSEQ multiplex PCR; the TCRdb copy retains only in-frame clones and omits some. The sample records 58,000 or so clones, about 86% being singletons. Sequences were derived from PBMCs, sampled around atezolizumab (anti-PD-L1) treatment. The receptor was isolated from a man aged 50 to 60 with urothelial cancer.

CDR3 in amino acids: CASSPRTSGWGTDTQYF. DNA of the CDR3: TGTGCCAGCAGCCCCCGGACTAGCGGGTGGGGCACAGATACGCAGTATTTT. The gene calls are TRBV7-2 and TRBJ2-3, with TRBD2 identical over 11 bases. This CDR3 region has 17 residues. The V gene's germline CDR1 is SGHTA and CDR2 FQGNSA. Unmatched junction bases numbered 8, after V lost 5 bases and J lost 1 base.